This entry is about one T cell receptor (beta chain). TCRdb's copy holds only in-frame clones and misses some; the assay was immunoSEQ multiplex PCR. The repertoire holds 150,000 to 200,000 clones, with around 88% as singletons. This record comes from a study of cytomegalovirus exposure and HLA in healthy donors. This CDR3 has 12 amino acids. The V end was cut by 2 bases, the J end by 8 bases, with 10 bases between. Germline V lookup: CDR1 SGHRS, CDR2 YFSETQ. The chain employs TRBV5-1 and TRBJ1-1; possible D gene TRBD1, 6 bases. The source material was PBMCs. This sequence originates from a woman in her late teens or twenties in good health and CMV-seronegative. CDR3 region: CASSLYREEAFF. The DNA for the CDR3 is TGCGCCAGCAGCTTATACAGGGAAGAAGCTTTCTTT.